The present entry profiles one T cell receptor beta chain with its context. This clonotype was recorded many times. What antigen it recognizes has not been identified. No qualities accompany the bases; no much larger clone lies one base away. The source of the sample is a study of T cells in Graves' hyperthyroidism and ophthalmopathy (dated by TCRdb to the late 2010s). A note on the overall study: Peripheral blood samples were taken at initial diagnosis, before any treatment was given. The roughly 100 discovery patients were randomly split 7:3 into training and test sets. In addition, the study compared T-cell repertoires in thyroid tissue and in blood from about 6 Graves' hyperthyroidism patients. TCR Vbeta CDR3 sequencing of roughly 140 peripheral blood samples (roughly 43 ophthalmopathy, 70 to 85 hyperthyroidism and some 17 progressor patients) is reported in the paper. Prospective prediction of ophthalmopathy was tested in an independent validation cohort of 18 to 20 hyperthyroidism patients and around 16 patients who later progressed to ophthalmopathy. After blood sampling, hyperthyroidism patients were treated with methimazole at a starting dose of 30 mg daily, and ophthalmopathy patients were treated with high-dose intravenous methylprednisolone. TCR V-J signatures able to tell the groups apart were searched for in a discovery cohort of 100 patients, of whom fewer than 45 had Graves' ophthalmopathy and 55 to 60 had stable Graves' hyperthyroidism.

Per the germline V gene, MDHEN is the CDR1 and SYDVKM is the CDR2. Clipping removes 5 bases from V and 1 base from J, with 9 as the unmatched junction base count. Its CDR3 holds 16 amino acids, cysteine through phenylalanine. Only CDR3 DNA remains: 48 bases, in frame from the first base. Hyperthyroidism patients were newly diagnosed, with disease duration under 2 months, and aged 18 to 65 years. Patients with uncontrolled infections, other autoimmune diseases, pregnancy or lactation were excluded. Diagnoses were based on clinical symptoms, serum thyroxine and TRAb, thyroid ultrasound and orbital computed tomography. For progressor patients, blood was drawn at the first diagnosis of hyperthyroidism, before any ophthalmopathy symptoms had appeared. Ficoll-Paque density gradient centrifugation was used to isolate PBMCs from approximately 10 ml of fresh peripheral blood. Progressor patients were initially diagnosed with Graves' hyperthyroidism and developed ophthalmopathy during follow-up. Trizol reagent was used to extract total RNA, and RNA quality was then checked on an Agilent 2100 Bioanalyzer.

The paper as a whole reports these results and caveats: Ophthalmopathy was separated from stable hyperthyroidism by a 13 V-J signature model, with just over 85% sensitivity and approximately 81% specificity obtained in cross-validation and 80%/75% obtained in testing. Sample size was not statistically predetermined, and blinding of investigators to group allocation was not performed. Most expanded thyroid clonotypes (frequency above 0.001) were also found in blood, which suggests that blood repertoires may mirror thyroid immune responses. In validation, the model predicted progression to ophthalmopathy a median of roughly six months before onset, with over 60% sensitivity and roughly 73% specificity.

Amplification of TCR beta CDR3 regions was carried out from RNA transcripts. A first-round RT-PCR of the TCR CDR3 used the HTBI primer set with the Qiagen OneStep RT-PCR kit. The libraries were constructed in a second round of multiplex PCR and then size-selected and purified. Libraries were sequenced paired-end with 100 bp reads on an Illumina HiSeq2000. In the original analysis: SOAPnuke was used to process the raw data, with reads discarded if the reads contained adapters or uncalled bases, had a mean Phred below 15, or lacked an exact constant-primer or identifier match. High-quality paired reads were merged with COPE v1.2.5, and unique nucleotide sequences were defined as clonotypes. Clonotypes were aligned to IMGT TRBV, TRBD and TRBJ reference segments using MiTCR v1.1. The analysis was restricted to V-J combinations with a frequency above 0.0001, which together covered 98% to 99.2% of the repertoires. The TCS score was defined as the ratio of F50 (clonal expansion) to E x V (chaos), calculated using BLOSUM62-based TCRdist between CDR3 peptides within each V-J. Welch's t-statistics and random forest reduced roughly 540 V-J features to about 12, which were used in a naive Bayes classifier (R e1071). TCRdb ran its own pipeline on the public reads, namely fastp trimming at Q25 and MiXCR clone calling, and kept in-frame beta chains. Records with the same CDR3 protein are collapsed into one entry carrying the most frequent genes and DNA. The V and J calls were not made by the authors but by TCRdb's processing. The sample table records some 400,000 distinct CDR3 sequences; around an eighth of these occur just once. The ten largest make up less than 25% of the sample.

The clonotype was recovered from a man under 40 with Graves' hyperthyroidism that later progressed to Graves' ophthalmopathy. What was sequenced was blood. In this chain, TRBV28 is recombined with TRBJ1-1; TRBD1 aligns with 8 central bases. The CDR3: CASSPGTGIRNTEAFF. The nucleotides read TGTGCCAGCAGTCCCGGGACAGGAATTAGGAACACTGAAGCTTTCTTT.